The subject of this entry is one TCR beta chain. This sample was included in a study of cytomegalovirus exposure and HLA in healthy donors. Germline assignment: CDR1 MDHEN and CDR2 SYDVKM. This CDR3 contains 17 residues. The J segment lost 9 bases and the V segment lost 2 bases, leaving 15 bases of the junction unmatched. PCR primers comprised 60 Vbeta and 13 Jbeta primers. This table comes from immunoSEQ multiplex PCR, and its TCRdb copy is limited to in-frame clones, with some not included. The sample consists of some 150,000 clones, more than 8% of them appearing once. This chain connects TRBV28 to TRBJ2-1, with 8 bases aligning to TRBD2. The receptor was derived from a man aged 50-60 years in good health and CMV-seronegative. Sequenced input: PBMCs. The CDR3 coding sequence is TGTGCCAGCAGTTTACCCTTCGCTAGCGGGTTTAGGAGTGAGCAGTTCTTC. It codes for CASSLPFASGFRSEQFF.